The 11 T cell receptor beta chains listed next were all sequenced from one sample in a study of T cell responses to AZD1222 COVID-19 vaccine (dated by TCRdb to the early 2020s). Per the publication, the time point label means: baseline before first vaccination. The library came from the immunoSEQ multiplex PCR assay. TCRdb mirrors the immuneACCESS table, restricted to in-frame sequences. Some clones are absent from its copies; in checked studies, under half trace to an unresolved V gene, and the reason for the others is unknown. The sample includes 100,000 to 120,000 clones, with nearly 90% observed a single time. The ten most abundant clones make up 3.2% of the sample. The starting material was peripheral blood, obtained on day 0 of AZD1222 vaccination. Source of these receptors: an adult in good health.

V is TRBV3-1 (or the pseudogene TRBV3-2) and J is TRBJ2-5, with TRBD1 matching over 7 bases. Germline CDR1 is LGHDT and CDR2 is YNNKEL (reference sequence). The length of the CDR3 is 14 residues. Trimming at V came to 1 base and at J to 6 bases, leaving 5 bases not matched to a gene. The CDR3 here is CASSQGQGGKTQYF. The CDR3 DNA reads TGTGCCAGCAGCCAAGGACAGGGTGGAAAGACCCAGTACTTC.

The chain combines TRBV3-1 (or the pseudogene TRBV3-2) with TRBJ2-1; 9 bases match TRBD1. J gave up 6 bases and V 3 bases, and 3 bases lay outside the gene matches. In germline, CDR1 is LGHDT, CDR2 YNNKEL (reference sequence). The CDR3 sequence is 14 residues long. The CDR3 protein is CASSQDRGINEQFF. The CDR3 DNA is TGTGCCAGCAGCCAGGACAGGGGAATCAATGAGCAGTTCTTC.

This clone was seen just once. The chain uses TRBV4-3 and TRBJ2-1; possibly TRBD1 or TRBD2 for D (5 bases each). V gave up 11 bases and J gave up 0 bases, with 17 bases separating them. CDR3 length equals 15 residues. The germline V gene encodes CDR1 LGHNA and CDR2 YSLEER. CDR3 protein: CAPSQRGSSYNEQFF. In DNA, the CDR3 is TGCGCCCCCAGCCAGAGGGGCAGCTCCTACAATGAGCAGTTCTTC.

V and J are TRBV6-2 or TRBV6-3 and TRBJ2-6; D may be TRBD1 (5 bases). Germline values: CDR1 MNHEY, CDR2 SVGEGT. V dropped 6 bases and J dropped 4 bases, with 13 bases sitting between them. CDR3 length equals 15 residues. CDR3 loop: CASSRTLSGANVLTF. In DNA, the CDR3 is TGTGCCAGCAGCAGGACACTGTCCGGGGCCAACGTCCTGACTTTC.

This clone has just a few counts. This chain links TRBV5-8 with TRBJ1-1, with D hard to call. The CDR3 covers 14 residues. V shed 4 bases and J shed 1 base, with 11 bases lying between them. The germline V gene encodes CDR1 SGHTS and CDR2 YDEGEE. The CDR3 nucleotides are TGTGCCAGCAGCCCTCGGACGGAGAACACTGAAGCTTTCTTT. Translation: CASSPRTENTEAFF.

The chain recombines TRBV10-3 with TRBJ2-7; 15 positions agree with TRBD2. The length of the CDR3 is 16 residues. V was pared by 2 bases and J by 2 bases, with 1 base of the junction left unmatched. Germline loops: CDR1 ENHRY, CDR2 SYGVKD. CDR3 protein: CAISEGLAGGTYEQYF. CDR3 DNA sequence: TGTGCCATCAGTGAGGGACTAGCGGGGGGGACCTACGAGCAGTACTTC.

The chain carries TRBV7-3 and TRBJ2-5; D might be TRBD1 or TRBD2, each matching 6 bases. The V gene lost 2 bases and the J gene lost 5 bases, with 12 bases spanning the gap. CDR3 size: 14 residues. Germline CDR1 reads SGHTA; CDR2 reads FQGTGA. DNA of the CDR3: TGTGCCAGCAGCTTAGGGGGCGCGGGGGAGACCCAGTACTTC. This translates into CASSLGGAGETQYF.

The chain combines TRBV6-6 with TRBJ1-1, with D possibly matching TRBD1 (6 bases). The V and J ends lost 5 bases and 4 bases respectively, with 17 bases between them. In germline, CDR1 is MNHNY, CDR2 SVGAGI (reference sequence). The CDR3 sequence is 15 residues long. The CDR3 protein is CASSTGQYSSTEAFF. CDR3 nucleotides: TGTGCCAGCAGTACCGGACAGTACTCGAGCACTGAAGCTTTCTTT.

This chain uses TRBV12-3 or TRBV12-4 with TRBJ2-1; D is unresolved. The CDR3 length is 13 residues. Trimming removed 8 bases at V and 7 bases at J, with 15 bases between. The CDR3 here is CASHWNNRNEQFF. CDR3 sequence (DNA): TGTGCCAGCCATTGGAACAACCGTAATGAGCAGTTCTTC.

This clone has a handful of counts. The chain couples TRBV7-2 to TRBJ2-1; no clear D. CDR1 SGHTA and CDR2 FQGNSA come from the germline V gene. V was shortened by 8 bases and J by 8 bases, with 13 bases between the two germline ends. CDR3 size: 12 residues. The CDR3, as DNA: TGTGCCAGCGGGCTTCAGCCCCATGAGCAGTTCTTC. The encoded protein is CASGLQPHEQFF.

This chain uses TRBV4-1 with TRBJ1-4, with 7 bases lining up with TRBD1. V lost 2 bases, J lost 3 bases, and 3 bases stayed unmatched. Per germline, CDR1 MGHRA and CDR2 YSYEKL. The CDR3 has 15 amino acids. The CDR3 loop is CASSQNRGPNEKLFF. DNA of the CDR3: TGCGCCAGCAGCCAAAACAGGGGCCCTAATGAAAAACTGTTTTTT.